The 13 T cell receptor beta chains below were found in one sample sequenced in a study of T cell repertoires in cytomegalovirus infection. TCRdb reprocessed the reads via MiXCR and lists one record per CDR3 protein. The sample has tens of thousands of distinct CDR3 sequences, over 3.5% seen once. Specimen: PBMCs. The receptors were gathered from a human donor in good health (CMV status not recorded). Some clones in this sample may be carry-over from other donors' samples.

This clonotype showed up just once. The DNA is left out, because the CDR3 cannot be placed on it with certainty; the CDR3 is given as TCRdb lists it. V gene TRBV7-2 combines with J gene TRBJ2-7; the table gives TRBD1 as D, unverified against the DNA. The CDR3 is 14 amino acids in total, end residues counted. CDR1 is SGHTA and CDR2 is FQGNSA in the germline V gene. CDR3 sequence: CASSFGRGSYELYF.

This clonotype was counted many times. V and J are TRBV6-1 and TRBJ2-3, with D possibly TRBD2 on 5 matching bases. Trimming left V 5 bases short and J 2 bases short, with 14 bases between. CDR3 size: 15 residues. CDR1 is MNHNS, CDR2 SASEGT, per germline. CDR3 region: CASSFRDQVTDTQYF. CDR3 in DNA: TGTGCCAGCAGTTTCCGGGATCAGGTCACAGATACGCAGTATTTT.

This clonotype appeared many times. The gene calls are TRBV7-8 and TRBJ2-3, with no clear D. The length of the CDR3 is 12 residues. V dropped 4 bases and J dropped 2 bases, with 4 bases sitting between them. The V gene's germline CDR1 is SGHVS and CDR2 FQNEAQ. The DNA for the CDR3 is TGTGCCAGCAGCTCCCCCACAGATACGCAGTATTTT. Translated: CASSSPTDTQYF.

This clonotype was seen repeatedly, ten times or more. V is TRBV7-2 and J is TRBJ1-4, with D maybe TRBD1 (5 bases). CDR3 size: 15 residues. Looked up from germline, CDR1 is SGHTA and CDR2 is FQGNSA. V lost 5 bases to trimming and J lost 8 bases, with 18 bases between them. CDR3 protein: CASSRGLAGREKLFF. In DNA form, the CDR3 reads TGTGCCAGCAGCCGGGGGTTGGCTGGCCGAGAAAAACTGTTTTTT.

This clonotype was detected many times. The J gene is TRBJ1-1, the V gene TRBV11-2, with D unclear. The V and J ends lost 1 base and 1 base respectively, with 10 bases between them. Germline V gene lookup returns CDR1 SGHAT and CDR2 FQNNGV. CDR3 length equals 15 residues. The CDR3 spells CASSLAGLRNTEAFF. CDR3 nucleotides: TGTGCCAGCAGCTTAGCTGGTTTGCGGAACACTGAAGCTTTCTTT.

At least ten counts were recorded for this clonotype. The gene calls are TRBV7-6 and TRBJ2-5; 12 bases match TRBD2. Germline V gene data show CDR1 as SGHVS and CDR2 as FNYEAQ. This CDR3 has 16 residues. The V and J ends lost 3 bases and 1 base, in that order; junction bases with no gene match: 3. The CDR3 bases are TGTGCCAGCAGCTTGACGGGACTAGCGGGCCAAGAGACCCAGTACTTC. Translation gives CASSLTGLAGQETQYF.

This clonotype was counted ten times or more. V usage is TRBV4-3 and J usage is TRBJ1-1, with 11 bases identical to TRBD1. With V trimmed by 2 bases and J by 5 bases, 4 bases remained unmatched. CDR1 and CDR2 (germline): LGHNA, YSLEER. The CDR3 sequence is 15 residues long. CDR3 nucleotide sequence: TGCGCCAGCAGCCAACTCCGGGACAGGGGGACTGAAGCTTTCTTT. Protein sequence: CASSQLRDRGTEAFF.

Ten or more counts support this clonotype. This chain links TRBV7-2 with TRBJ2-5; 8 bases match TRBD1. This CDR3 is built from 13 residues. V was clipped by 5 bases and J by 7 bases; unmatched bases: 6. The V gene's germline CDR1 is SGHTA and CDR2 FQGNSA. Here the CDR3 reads CASSADRGGTQYF. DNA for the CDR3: TGTGCCAGCAGCGCCGACAGGGGAGGGACCCAGTACTTC.

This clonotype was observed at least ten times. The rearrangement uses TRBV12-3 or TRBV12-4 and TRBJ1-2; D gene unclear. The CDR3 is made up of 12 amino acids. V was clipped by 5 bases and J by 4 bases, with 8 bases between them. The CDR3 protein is CASSQMGYGYTF. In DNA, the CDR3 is TGTGCCAGCAGTCAAATGGGCTATGGCTACACCTTC.

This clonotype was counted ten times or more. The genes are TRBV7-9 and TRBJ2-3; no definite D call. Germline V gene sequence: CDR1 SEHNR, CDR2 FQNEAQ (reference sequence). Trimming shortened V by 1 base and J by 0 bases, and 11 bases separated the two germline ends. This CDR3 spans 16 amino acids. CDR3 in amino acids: CASSLVSGSSTDTQYF. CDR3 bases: TGTGCCAGCAGCTTAGTTTCTGGATCTAGCACAGATACGCAGTATTTT.

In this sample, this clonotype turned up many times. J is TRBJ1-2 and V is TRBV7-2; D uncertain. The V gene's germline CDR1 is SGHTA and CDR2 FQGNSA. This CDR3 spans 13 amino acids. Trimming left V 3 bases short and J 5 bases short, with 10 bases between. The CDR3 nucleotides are TGTGCCAGCAGCTTCAGGACGGCATATGGCTACACCTTC. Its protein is CASSFRTAYGYTF.

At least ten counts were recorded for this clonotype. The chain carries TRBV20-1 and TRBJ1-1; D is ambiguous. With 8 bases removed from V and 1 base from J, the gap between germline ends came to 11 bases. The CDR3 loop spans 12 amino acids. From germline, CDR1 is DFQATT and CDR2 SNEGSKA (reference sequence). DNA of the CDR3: TGCAGTACCCGGGGAGGGAACACTGAAGCTTTCTTT. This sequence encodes CSTRGGNTEAFF.

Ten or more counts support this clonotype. CDR3 in amino acids: CSVYPPGQGAGSYGYTF. The DNA of the CDR3 is TGCAGCGTTTACCCCCCTGGACAGGGGGCAGGTAGCTATGGCTACACCTTC. The chain couples TRBV29-1 to TRBJ1-2, with 11 bases identical to TRBD1. Germline trimming cut 5 bases from V and 4 bases from J; bases unmatched to any gene: 15. CDR1 SQVTM and CDR2 ANQGSEA come from the germline V gene. The CDR3 has 17 amino acids.